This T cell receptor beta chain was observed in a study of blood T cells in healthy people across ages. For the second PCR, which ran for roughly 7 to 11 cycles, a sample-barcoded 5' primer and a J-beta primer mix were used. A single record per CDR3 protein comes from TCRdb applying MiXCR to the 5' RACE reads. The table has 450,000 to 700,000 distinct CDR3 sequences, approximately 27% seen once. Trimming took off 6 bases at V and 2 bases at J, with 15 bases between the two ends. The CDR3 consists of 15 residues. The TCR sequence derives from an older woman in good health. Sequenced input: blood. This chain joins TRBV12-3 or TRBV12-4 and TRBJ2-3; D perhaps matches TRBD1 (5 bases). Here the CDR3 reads CASSPDDRATDTQYF. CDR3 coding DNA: TGTGCCAGCAGCCCTGACGACAGAGCCACAGATACGCAGTATTTT.